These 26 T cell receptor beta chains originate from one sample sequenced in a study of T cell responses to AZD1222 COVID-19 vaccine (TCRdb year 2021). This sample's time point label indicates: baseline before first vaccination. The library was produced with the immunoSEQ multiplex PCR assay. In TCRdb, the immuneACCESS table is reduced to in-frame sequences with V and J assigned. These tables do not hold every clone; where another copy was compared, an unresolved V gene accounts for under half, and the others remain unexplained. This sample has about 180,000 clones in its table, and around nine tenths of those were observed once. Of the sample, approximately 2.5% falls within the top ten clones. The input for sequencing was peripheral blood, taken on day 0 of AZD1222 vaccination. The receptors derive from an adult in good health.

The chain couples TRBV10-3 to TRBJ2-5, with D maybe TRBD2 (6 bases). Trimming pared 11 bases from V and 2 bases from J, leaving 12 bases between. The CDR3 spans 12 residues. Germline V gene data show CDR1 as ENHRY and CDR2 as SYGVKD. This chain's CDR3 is CAARDFQETQYF. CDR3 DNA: TGTGCCGCCCGGGACTTTCAAGAGACCCAGTACTTC.

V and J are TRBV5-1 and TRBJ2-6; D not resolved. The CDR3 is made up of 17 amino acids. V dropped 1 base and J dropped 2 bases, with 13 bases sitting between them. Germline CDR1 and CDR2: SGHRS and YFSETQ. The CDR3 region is CASSLFSTSTGANVLTF. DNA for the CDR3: TGCGCCAGCAGCTTGTTTTCGACCTCTACTGGGGCCAACGTCCTGACTTTC.

CDR3 in DNA: TGTGCCAGCATCTCGAACACTGAAGCTTTCTTT. This gives the protein CASISNTEAFF. The chain uses TRBV27 and TRBJ1-1; D unresolved. Germline V gene sequence: CDR1 MNHEY, CDR2 SMNVEV (reference sequence). V lost 7 bases and J lost 1, with 4 bases in between. This CDR3 is built from 11 residues.

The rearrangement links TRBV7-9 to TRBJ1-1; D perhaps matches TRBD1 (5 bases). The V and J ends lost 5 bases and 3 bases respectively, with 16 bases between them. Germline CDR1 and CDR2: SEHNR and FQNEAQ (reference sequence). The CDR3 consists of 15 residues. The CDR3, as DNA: TGTGCCAGCAGCGGCAGACTTCAAGGGGACACTGAAGCTTTCTTT. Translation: CASSGRLQGDTEAFF.

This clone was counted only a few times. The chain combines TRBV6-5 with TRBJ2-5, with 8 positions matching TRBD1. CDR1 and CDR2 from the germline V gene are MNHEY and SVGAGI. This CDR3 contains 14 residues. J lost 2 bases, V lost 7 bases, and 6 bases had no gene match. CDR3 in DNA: TGTGCCAGCATGGACAGGGCGAGGCAAGAGACCCAGTACTTC. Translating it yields CASMDRARQETQYF.

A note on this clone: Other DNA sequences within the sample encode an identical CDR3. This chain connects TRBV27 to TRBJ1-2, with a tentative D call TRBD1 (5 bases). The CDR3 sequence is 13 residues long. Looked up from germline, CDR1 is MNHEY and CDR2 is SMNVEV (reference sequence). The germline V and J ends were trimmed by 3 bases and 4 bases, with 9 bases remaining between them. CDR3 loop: CASSLSGSYGYTF. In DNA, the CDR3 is TGTGCCAGCAGTTTGTCAGGGTCCTATGGCTACACCTTC.

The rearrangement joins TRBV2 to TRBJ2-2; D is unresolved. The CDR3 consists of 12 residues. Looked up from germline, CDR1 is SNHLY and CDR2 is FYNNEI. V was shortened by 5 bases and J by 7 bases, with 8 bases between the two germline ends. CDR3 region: CASSPGLGELFF. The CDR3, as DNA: TGTGCCAGCAGTCCTGGGCTCGGGGAGCTGTTTTTT.

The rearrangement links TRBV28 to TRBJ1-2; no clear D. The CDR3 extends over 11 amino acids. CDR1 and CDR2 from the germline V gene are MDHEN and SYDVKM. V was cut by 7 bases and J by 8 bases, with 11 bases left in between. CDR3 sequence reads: CASNHILGYTF. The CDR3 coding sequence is TGTGCCAGCAATCACATTTTAGGCTACACCTTC.

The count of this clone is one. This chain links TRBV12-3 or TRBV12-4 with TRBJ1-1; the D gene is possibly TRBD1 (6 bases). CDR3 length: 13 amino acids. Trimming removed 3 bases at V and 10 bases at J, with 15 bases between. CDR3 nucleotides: TGTGCCAGCAGTTTTTGGGGGCCGAGGGTAGCTTTCTTT. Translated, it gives CASSFWGPRVAFF.

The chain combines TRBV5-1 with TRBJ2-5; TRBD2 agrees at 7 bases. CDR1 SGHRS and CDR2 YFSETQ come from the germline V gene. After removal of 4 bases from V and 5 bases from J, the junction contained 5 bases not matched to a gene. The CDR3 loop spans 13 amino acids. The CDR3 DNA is TGCGCCAGCAGCCCGGGGGGAGGGGAGACCCAGTACTTC. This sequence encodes CASSPGGGETQYF.

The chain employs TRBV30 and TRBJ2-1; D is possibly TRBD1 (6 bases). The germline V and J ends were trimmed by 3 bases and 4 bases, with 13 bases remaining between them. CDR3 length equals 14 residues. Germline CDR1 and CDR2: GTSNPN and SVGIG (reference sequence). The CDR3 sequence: CAWSSGHPYNEQFF. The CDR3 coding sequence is TGTGCCTGGAGCTCGGGACACCCGTACAATGAGCAGTTCTTC.

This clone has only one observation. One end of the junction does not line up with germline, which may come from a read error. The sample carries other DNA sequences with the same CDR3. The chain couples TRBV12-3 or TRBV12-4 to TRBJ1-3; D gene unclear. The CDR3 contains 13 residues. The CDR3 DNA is TGCGCCAGCAGCCCCCAGGTCGGAAACACCATATATTTT. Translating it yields CASSPQVGNTIYF.

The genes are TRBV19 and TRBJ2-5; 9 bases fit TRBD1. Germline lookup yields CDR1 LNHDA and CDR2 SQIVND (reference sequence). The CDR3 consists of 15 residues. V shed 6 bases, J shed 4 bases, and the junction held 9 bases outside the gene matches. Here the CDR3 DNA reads TGTGCCAGTAGCGCACAGGGGGCGTTGGGAGAGACCCAGTACTTC. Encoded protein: CASSAQGALGETQYF.

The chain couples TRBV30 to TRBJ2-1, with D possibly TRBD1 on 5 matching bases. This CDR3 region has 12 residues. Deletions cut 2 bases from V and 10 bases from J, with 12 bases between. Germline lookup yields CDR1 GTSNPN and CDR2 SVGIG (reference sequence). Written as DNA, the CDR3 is TGTGCCTGGAGTCTGGGGCCTCGCGAGCAGTTCTTC. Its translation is CAWSLGPREQFF.

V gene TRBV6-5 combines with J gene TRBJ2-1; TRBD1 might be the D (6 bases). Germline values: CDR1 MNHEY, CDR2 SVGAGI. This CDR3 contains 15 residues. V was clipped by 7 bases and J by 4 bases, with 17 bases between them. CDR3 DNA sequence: TGTGCCAGCACCAAAAGGGACACTATTTACAATGAGCAGTTCTTC. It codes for CASTKRDTIYNEQFF.

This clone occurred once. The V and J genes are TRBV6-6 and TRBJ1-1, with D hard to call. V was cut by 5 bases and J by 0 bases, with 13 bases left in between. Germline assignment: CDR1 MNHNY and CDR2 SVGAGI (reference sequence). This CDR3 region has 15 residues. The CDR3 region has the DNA TGTGCCAGCAGTCCCTCGGACGGCCTGAACACTGAAGCTTTCTTT. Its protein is CASSPSDGLNTEAFF.

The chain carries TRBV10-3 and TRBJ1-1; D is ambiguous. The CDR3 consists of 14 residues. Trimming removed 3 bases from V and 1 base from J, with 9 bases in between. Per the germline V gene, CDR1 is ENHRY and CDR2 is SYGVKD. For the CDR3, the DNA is TGTGCCATCAGTGAAGGAGTACCGAACACTGAAGCTTTCTTT. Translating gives CAISEGVPNTEAFF.

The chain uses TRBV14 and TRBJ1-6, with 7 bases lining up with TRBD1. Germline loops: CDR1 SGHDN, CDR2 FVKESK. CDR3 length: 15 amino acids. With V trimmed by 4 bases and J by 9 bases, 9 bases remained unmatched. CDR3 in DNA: TGTGCCAGCAGCCCACGTGGAGGGGGCGGTTCACCCCTCCACTTT. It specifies CASSPRGGGGSPLHF.

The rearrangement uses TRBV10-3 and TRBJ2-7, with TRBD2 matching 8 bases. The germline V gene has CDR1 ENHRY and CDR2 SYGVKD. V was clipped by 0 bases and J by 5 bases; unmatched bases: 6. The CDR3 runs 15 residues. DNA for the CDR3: TGTGCCATCAGTGAGTCGCCCAGCGGGAGCCACGAGCAGTACTTC. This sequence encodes CAISESPSGSHEQYF.

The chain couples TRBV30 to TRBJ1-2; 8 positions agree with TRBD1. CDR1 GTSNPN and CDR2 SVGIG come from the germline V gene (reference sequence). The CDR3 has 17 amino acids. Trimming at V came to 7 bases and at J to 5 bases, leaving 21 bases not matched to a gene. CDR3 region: CASSGPVRQGKVYGYTF. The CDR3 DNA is TGTGCCTCAAGCGGACCCGTCAGACAGGGGAAGGTTTATGGCTACACCTTC.

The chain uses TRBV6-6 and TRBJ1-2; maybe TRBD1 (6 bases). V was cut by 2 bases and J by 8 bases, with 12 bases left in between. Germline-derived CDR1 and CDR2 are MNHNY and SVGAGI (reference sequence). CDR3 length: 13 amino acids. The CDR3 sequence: CASSYNRAQGYTF. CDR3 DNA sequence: TGTGCCAGCAGTTACAACAGGGCGCAGGGCTACACCTTC.

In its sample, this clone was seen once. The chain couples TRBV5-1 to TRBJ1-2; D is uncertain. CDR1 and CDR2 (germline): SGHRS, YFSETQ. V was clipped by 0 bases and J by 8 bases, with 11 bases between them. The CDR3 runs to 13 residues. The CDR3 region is CASSLGTSWGYTF. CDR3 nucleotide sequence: TGCGCCAGCAGCTTGGGGACCAGTTGGGGCTACACCTTC.

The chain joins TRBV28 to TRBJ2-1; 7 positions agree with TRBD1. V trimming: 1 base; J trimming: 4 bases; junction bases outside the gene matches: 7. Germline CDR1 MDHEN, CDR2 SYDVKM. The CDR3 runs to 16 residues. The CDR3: CASSLFQGEFYNEQFF. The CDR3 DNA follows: TGTGCCAGCAGTTTATTTCAGGGGGAGTTTTACAATGAGCAGTTCTTC.

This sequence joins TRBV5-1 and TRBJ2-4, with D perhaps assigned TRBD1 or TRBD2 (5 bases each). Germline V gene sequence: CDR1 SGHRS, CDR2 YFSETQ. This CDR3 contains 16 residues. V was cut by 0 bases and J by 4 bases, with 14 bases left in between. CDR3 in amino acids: CASSLDMGVPKNIQYF. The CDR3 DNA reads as TGCGCCAGCAGCTTGGACATGGGGGTGCCTAAAAACATTCAGTACTTC.

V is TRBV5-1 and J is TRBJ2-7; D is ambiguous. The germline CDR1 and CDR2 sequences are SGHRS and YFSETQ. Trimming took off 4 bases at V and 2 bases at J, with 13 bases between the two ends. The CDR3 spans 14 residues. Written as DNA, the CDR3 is TGCGCCAGCAGCCCGGACGTCGTCGCCTACGAGCAGTACTTC. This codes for CASSPDVVAYEQYF.

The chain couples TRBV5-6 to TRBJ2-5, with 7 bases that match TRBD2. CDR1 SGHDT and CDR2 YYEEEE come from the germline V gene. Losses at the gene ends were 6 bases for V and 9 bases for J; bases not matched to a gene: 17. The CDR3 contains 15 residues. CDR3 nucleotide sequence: TGTGCCAGCAACCGGCAGGGAGGGTTACCTCAGGCCCAGTACTTC. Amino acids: CASNRQGGLPQAQYF.